This T cell receptor (beta chain) was observed in a study of CD8 T cells in ankylosing spondylitis. Notes on the study in general: In ankylosing spondylitis blood, a motif of roughly eight highly homologous TCR beta variants appeared characteristic. Disease-linked clones proved CD8+ and comparatively uncommon in peripheral blood. Prior literature has documented some motif variants in synovial fluid and blood from reactive arthritis.

In making TCR beta libraries, quantitative 5'-RACE with molecular barcodes was used. TCRdb ran MiXCR on the 5' RACE reads and lists one entry per CDR3 protein. The data hold 350,000 to 400,000 distinct CDR3 sequences, with approximately 22% observed a single time. Germline CDR1 KGHSH, CDR2 LQKENI. The CDR3 loop spans 14 amino acids. Trimming took off 2 bases at V and 4 bases at J, with 9 bases between the two ends. This clonotype turned up a few times. Its specificity is not known. The chain joins TRBV18 to TRBJ1-3; D is uncertain. The receptor's source is a male donor with ankylosing spondylitis or in good health (not recorded which). The sequencing sample was made of blood, either unsorted or a sorted T cell fraction (not recorded which). The CDR3 region is CASSPAEGGNTIYF. The CDR3 nucleotides are TGTGCCAGCTCACCAGCAGAAGGGGGAAACACCATATATTTT.